This TCR beta chain was sequenced during a study of identical twins. TCRdb redid the calling of the 5' RACE reads with MiXCR, one entry per CDR3 protein. The repertoire holds 500,000 to 550,000 distinct CDR3 sequences, with roughly a fifth as singletons. Healthy Caucasians provided all donations. In germline, CDR1 is DFQATT, CDR2 SNEGSKA (reference sequence). The CDR3 contains 13 residues when both ends are counted. As for this clonotype: The DNA is left out, because the CDR3 cannot be placed on it with certainty; the CDR3 is given as TCRdb lists it.

The data were also submitted as part of a second study, on T cells expressing NK-cell markers. From that study: In the group of eight sequenced donors, seven were HCMV-seropositive and one was seronegative.

J is TRBJ2-7 and V is TRBV20-1; the table gives TRBD1 as D, unverified against the DNA. The sequence came from a young woman in good health. Sequencing used CD4+ T cells sorted from blood. This chain's CDR3 is CSATSAGVGTGNF.